These 22 T cell receptor beta chains were all obtained from the same sample, sequenced in a study of response to subunit inactivated influenza vaccine. TCRdb reprocessed the RT-PCR reads with MiXCR, giving one entry per CDR3 protein. The data contain just under 550,000 distinct CDR3 sequences, roughly 23% of them singletons. The same data also went into a second study, on T cells expressing NK-cell markers. From that paper: As the method of synthesis, 5'RACE template switching with UMIs yielded TCR beta cDNA.

This sample comprised CD4+ T cells sorted from PBMCs, obtained roughly 12 days after vaccination. These receptors all stem from a man aged 50 to 60 who received an inactivated influenza vaccine.

This clonotype showed up just once. The rearrangement joins TRBV29-1 to TRBJ2-3; unclear D gene. Trimming removed 5 bases from V and 6 bases from J, with 9 bases in between. There are 11 residues in the CDR3. The germline V gene has CDR1 SQVTM and CDR2 ANQGSEA. The CDR3 DNA reads as TGCAGCGTTCGTCCCGGGGATACGCAGTATTTT. Its translation is CSVRPGDTQYF.

The chain couples TRBV6-1 to TRBJ2-1; D gene uncertain. The CDR3 extends over 13 amino acids. Germline loops: CDR1 MNHNS, CDR2 SASEGT. The V end lost 7 bases, the J end lost 6 bases, and 13 bases lay between the germline ends. Here the CDR3 reads CASKSGHPNEQFF. DNA for the CDR3: TGTGCCAGCAAATCGGGCCACCCCAATGAGCAGTTCTTC.

The chain is built from TRBV11-2 and TRBJ2-1, with 7 positions matching TRBD2. The CDR3 spans 17 residues. Germline V CDR1 and CDR2: SGHAT, FQNNGV. The ends lost 4 bases at V and 4 bases at J; junction bases unmatched: 13. The CDR3 nucleotides read TGTGCCAGCAGCTCTAGAGGTACGGGGGGTATATACAATGAGCAGTTCTTC. Translation gives CASSSRGTGGIYNEQFF.

This clonotype was counted between two and nine times. This chain links TRBV29-1 with TRBJ2-5; D gene uncertain. The CDR3 has 12 amino acids. Trimming cost V 5 bases and J 5 bases, with 12 bases left between them. CDR1 SQVTM and CDR2 ANQGSEA come from the germline V gene. The CDR3 spells CSVYSVAETQYF. The CDR3 DNA reads TGCAGCGTTTACAGCGTTGCCGAGACCCAGTACTTC. The full variable domain, its missing parts supplied by reference TRBV29-1 and TRBJ2-5, is SAVISQKPSRDICQRGTSLTIQCQVDSQVTMMFWYRQQPGQSLTLIATANQGSEATYESGFVIDKFPISRPNLTFSTLTVSNMSPEDSSIYLCSVYSVAETQYFGPGTRLLVL.

The chain has TRBV5-4 and TRBJ2-5; 9 positions match TRBD1. Germline lookup yields CDR1 SGHNT and CDR2 YYREEE (reference sequence). This CDR3 spans 15 amino acids. J lost 2 bases, V lost 4 bases, and 6 bases had no gene match. The CDR3 DNA sequence: TGTGCCAGCAGCGGGACAGGGTCGTGGCAAGAGACCCAGTACTTC. Its protein product is CASSGTGSWQETQYF.

V usage is TRBV20-1 and J usage is TRBJ2-5; tentative D call: TRBD1 (7 bases). CDR1 DFQATT and CDR2 SNEGSKA come from the germline V gene (reference sequence). V dropped 5 bases and J dropped 4 bases, with 17 bases sitting between them. The length of the CDR3 is 14 residues. DNA for the CDR3: TGCAGTGCTGCCACAGGGGACTCGATAGAGACCCAGTACTTC. Amino acid sequence: CSAATGDSIETQYF.

The rearrangement links TRBV6-1 to TRBJ2-2; possibly TRBD2 for D (5 bases). Germline-derived CDR1 and CDR2 are MNHNS and SASEGT. V was pared by 6 bases and J by 4 bases, with 15 bases between. The CDR3 is 15 amino acids. In nucleotides, the CDR3 is TGTGCCAGCAGCCGTTTCATAGCGAGCACCGGGGAGCTGTTTTTT. Translating gives CASSRFIASTGELFF.

This sequence joins TRBV7-2 and TRBJ2-2; no clear D gene. This CDR3 has 15 amino acids. The V end was cut by 1 base, the J end by 7 bases, with 13 bases between. The germline V gene has CDR1 SGHTA and CDR2 FQGNSA. The CDR3 region has the DNA TGTGCCAGCAGCTTAGATTCCCGCCTCGGCGGGGAGCTGTTTTTT. Amino acid sequence: CASSLDSRLGGELFF.

The chain recombines TRBV20-1 with TRBJ2-3; D unclear. Trimming cost V 1 base and J 6 bases, with 14 bases left between them. The CDR3 runs 14 residues. Germline CDR1 is DFQATT and CDR2 is SNEGSKA (reference sequence). DNA of the CDR3: TGCAGTGCTAGAGCTCAGGACGGAAAGGATACGCAGTATTTT. Protein sequence: CSARAQDGKDTQYF.

This clonotype turned up a few times. CDR3 in DNA: TGTGCCAGCGGGCCAGCGGGCGGGACAGATACGCAGTATTTT. It is translated as CASGPAGGTDTQYF. This rearrangement joins TRBV12-3 or TRBV12-4 to TRBJ2-3; maybe TRBD2 (6 bases). The CDR3 runs 14 residues. The V gene lost 8 bases and the J gene lost 3 bases, with 15 bases spanning the gap.

This clonotype was detected only a few times. The gene calls are TRBV11-2 and TRBJ2-1; 11 nucleotides align to TRBD2. The CDR3 runs 20 residues. Germline trimming cut 5 bases from V and 0 bases from J; bases unmatched to any gene: 15. Germline V gene lookup returns CDR1 SGHAT and CDR2 FQNNGV. CDR3 region: CASSDRQGLAGGNSYNEQFF. The CDR3 DNA sequence: TGTGCCAGCAGCGATAGACAGGGGCTAGCGGGAGGTAACTCCTACAATGAGCAGTTCTTC.

The chain links TRBV7-9 to TRBJ2-5; a possible D gene is TRBD1 (6 bases). Germline loops: CDR1 SEHNR, CDR2 FQNEAQ (reference sequence). Deletions cut 5 bases from V and 1 base from J, with 17 bases between. There are 16 residues in the CDR3. CDR3 DNA sequence: TGTGCCAGCAGCCCTTCGGGGCGAGGGGGCCAAGAGACCCAGTACTTC. It codes for CASSPSGRGGQETQYF.

The chain recombines TRBV10-3 with TRBJ2-3; TRBD2 matches 7 bases. V shed 3 bases, J shed 0 bases, and the junction held 15 bases outside the gene matches. In germline, CDR1 is ENHRY, CDR2 SYGVKD. This CDR3 is 19 amino acids long. CDR3: CAISDTNPWGGTSTDTQYF. CDR3 DNA sequence: TGTGCCATCAGTGATACCAACCCATGGGGGGGGACTAGCACAGATACGCAGTATTTT.

This clonotype came up a few times. The genes are TRBV9 and TRBJ1-2; maybe TRBD1 (6 bases). The germline V and J ends were trimmed by 4 bases and 5 bases, with 18 bases remaining between them. Germline V gene lookup returns CDR1 SGDLS and CDR2 YYNGEE. This CDR3 region has 15 residues. CDR3 residues: CASSPLGGRGYGYTF. The DNA of the CDR3 is TGTGCCAGCAGCCCTCTTGGAGGGAGGGGGTATGGCTACACCTTC.

This clonotype was picked up many times. One end of the junction varies from germline; a read error may be responsible. The V and J genes are TRBV5-1 and TRBJ2-5; perhaps TRBD2 as D (5 bases). The CDR3 is made up of 13 amino acids. Germline-derived CDR1 and CDR2 are SGHRS and YFSETQ. The CDR3 DNA reads as TGTGCCAGCAGCCTCCGGGGTGCGGAGACCCAGTACTTC. The encoded protein is CASSLRGAETQYF.

The chain couples TRBV4-2 to TRBJ2-3; a possible D gene is TRBD2 (6 bases). The V end was cut by 0 bases, the J end by 7 bases, with 8 bases between. The germline CDR1 and CDR2 sequences are LGHNA and YNFKEQ. This CDR3 has 13 amino acids. The CDR3 spells CASSQDRGNTQYF. CDR3 bases: TGTGCCAGCAGCCAAGATCGGGGGAATACGCAGTATTTT.

The gene calls are TRBV24-1 and TRBJ2-7; TRBD2 is a possible D gene (6 bases). Germline V gene lookup returns CDR1 KGHDR and CDR2 SFDVKD. The CDR3 sequence is 15 residues long. V lost 5 bases, J lost 5 bases, and 18 bases lay in between. This CDR3 is CATSVSGGLFHEQYF. The CDR3 DNA follows: TGTGCCACCAGTGTATCCGGGGGACTTTTCCACGAGCAGTACTTC.

This clonotype occurred a few times. The CDR3: CASSQDPGRGNEKLFF. CDR3 DNA: TGTGCCAGCAGCCAAGACCCGGGGCGGGGAAATGAAAAACTGTTTTTT. V is TRBV3-1 and J is TRBJ1-4; perhaps TRBD1 as D (5 bases). The V end was cut by 0 bases, the J end by 5 bases, with 13 bases between. The CDR3 spans 16 residues. Germline V gene data show CDR1 as LGHDT and CDR2 as YNNKEL (reference sequence).

The chain employs TRBV4-3 and TRBJ2-5, with 7 bases aligning to TRBD1. The CDR3 extends over 15 amino acids. Germline lookup yields CDR1 LGHNA and CDR2 YSLEER. The V and J ends lost 3 bases and 10 bases, in that order; junction bases with no gene match: 14. The CDR3 region is CASSQDGTVGGRQYF. CDR3 sequence (DNA): TGCGCCAGCAGCCAGGACGGGACAGTCGGAGGACGCCAGTACTTC.

This clonotype occurred a few times. The V call is TRBV6-1, the J call TRBJ2-5, with 10 bases identical to TRBD2. The CDR3 is 15 residues long. CDR1 and CDR2 (germline): MNHNS, SASEGT. Germline trimming cut 4 bases from V and 2 bases from J; bases unmatched to any gene: 4. The CDR3 DNA sequence: TGTGCCAGCAGTGGGGTAGCGGGAGGACAAGAGACCCAGTACTTC. Protein sequence: CASSGVAGGQETQYF.

V and J are TRBV4-3 and TRBJ2-1; possibly TRBD1 for D (5 bases). CDR1 and CDR2 from the germline V gene are LGHNA and YSLEER. Trimming took off 0 bases at V and 7 bases at J, with 13 bases between the two ends. The CDR3 has 15 residues. CDR3 loop: CASSQDRAAQNEQFF. As DNA, the CDR3 is TGCGCCAGCAGCCAAGACAGGGCCGCTCAAAATGAGCAGTTCTTC.

The rearrangement links TRBV3-1 to TRBJ1-1, with no clear D. CDR3 size: 13 residues. The germline gives CDR1 LGHDT, CDR2 YNNKEL (reference sequence). V gave up 0 bases and J gave up 6 bases, with 8 bases separating them. For the CDR3, the DNA is TGTGCCAGCAGCCAAGATCCCCGTGCTGAAGCTTTCTTT. It yields the protein CASSQDPRAEAFF.